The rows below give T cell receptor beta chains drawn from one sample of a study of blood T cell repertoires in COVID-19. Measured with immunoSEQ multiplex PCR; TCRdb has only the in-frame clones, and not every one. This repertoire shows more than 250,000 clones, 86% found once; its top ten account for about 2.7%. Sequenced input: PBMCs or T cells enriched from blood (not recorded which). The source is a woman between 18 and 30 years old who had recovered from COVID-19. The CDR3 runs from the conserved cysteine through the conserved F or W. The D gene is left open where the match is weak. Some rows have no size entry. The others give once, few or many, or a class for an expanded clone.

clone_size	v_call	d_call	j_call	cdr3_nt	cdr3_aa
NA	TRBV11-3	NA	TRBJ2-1	TGTGCCAGCAGCTTATCCCCCGGAGGAGCTGGGCAGTTCTTC	CASSLSPGGAGQFF
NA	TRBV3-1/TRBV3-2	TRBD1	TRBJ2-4	TGTGCCAGCAGTTCATTCGGGACAGGGGGTTTGGGCATTCAGTACTTC	CASSSFGTGGLGIQYF
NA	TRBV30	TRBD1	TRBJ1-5	TGTGCCTGGAGTACGACAGGGGGGCAGCCCCAGCATTTT	CAWSTTGGQPQHF
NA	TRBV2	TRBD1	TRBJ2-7	TGTGCCAGCAGTGACCGGGACAGGGGAATGGGCGAGCAGTACTTC	CASSDRDRGMGEQYF
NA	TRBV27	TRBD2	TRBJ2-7	TGTGCCAGCAGTGTAAGCCTAGCGGGAATCGGCGAGCAGTACTTC	CASSVSLAGIGEQYF
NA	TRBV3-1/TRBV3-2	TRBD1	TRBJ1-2	TGTGCCAGCAGCCAAGTTGTTGGGACAGTCAATGGCTACACCTTC	CASSQVVGTVNGYTF
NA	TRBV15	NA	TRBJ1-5	TGTGCCACCAGCAGAGGGGGAGGCGATCAGCCCCAGCATTTT	CATSRGGGDQPQHF
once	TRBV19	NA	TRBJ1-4	TGTGCCAGTAGTATAGATCCCTGGGGCAATGAAAAACTGTTTTTT	CASSIDPWGNEKLFF
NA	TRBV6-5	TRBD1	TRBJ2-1	TGTGCCAGCAGCCGAGGGGACAGCAACTACAATGAGCAGTTCTTC	CASSRGDSNYNEQFF
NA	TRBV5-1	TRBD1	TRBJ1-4	TGCGCCAGCAGCCCAAAAGACAGGGACGCTAATGAAAAACTGTTTTTT	CASSPKDRDANEKLFF
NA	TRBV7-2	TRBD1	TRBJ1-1	TGTGCCAGCAGCCCCGGGACAGAGAACACTGAAGCTTTCTTT	CASSPGTENTEAFF
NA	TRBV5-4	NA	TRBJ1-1	TGTGCCAGCAGCTTGGGCCGGGGGAACACTGAAGCTTTCTTT	CASSLGRGNTEAFF